The 21 T cell receptor beta chains below all came from one sample that was sequenced in a study of Ad26.COV2.S vaccination and SARS-CoV-2 variants. Stated treatment: roughly 20 received Ad26.COV2.S at low or high dose, single or two shots; 5 received placebo; per-sample allocation not given. All samples were drawn on day 63, counting from the first vaccine or placebo injection. The method was immunoSEQ multiplex PCR; TCRdb's version includes in-frame clones alone and lacks a portion of them. The data show over 400,000 clones, with about 92% seen just once and more than 1.5% held by the top ten. The material was peripheral blood, obtained in a trial of Ad26.COV2.S vaccine versus placebo. The receptors were gathered from a person between 18 and 65 years old who received the Ad26.COV2.S COVID-19 vaccine or a placebo.

This chain links TRBV24-1 with TRBJ1-1, with D possibly being TRBD1 (6 bases). The CDR3 is made up of 15 amino acids. The V end lost 5 bases, the J end lost 0 bases, and 12 bases lay between the germline ends. The germline V gene has CDR1 KGHDR and CDR2 SFDVKD. The CDR3 region has the DNA TGTGCCACCAGTGCGGGTGGACAGATGAACACTGAAGCTTTCTTT. It specifies CATSAGGQMNTEAFF.

The chain couples TRBV10-3 to TRBJ1-1, with 10 positions matching TRBD1. The CDR3 totals 17 residues. In germline, CDR1 is ENHRY, CDR2 SYGVKD. V lost 5 bases to trimming and J lost 6 bases; unmatched junction nucleotides: 15. The CDR3 sequence is CAISPRQGANSVSEAFF. The DNA of the CDR3 is TGTGCCATCAGTCCTAGACAGGGGGCGAATTCAGTCTCTGAAGCTTTCTTT.

The genes are TRBV10-3 and TRBJ2-7; TRBD1 aligns across 10 bases. The CDR3 is 16 residues long. Germline loops: CDR1 ENHRY, CDR2 SYGVKD. V lost 2 bases, J lost 0 bases, and 4 bases stayed unmatched. The CDR3 reads CAISEPGQGISYEQYF. CDR3 bases: TGTGCCATCAGTGAGCCGGGACAGGGGATCTCCTACGAGCAGTACTTC.

V is TRBV7-2 and J is TRBJ2-3; D is ambiguous. The CDR3 has 16 amino acids. The V and J ends lost 5 bases and 0 bases respectively, with 15 bases between them. The V gene's germline CDR1 is SGHTA and CDR2 FQGNSA. The CDR3: CASSPDSYISTDTQYF. CDR3 bases: TGTGCCAGCAGCCCAGACTCCTACATAAGCACAGATACGCAGTATTTT. The full variable domain, in which reference TRBV7-2 and TRBJ2-3 provide the parts outside the CDR3, is GAGVSQSPSNKVTEKGKDVELRCDPISGHTALYWYRQSLGQGLEFLIYFQGNSAPDKSGLPSDRFSAERTGGSVSTLTIQRTQQEDSAVYLCASSPDSYISTDTQYFGPGTRLTVL.

V usage is TRBV5-4 and J usage is TRBJ1-1; perhaps TRBD1 as D (5 bases). The germline V and J ends were trimmed by 2 bases and 2 bases, with 13 bases remaining between them. The germline V gene encodes CDR1 SGHNT and CDR2 YYREEE (reference sequence). CDR3 size: 15 residues. The CDR3 DNA reads as TGTGCCAGCAGCTTAGGCGGGGCGGCCAACACTGAAGCTTTCTTT. It specifies CASSLGGAANTEAFF.

V usage is TRBV24-1 and J usage is TRBJ2-3; 8 bases fit TRBD2. From germline, CDR1 is KGHDR and CDR2 SFDVKD. The CDR3 contains 16 residues. V trimming: 3 bases; J trimming: 6 bases; junction bases outside the gene matches: 10. The CDR3 sequence is CATSDPLQPGGDTQYF. DNA for the CDR3: TGTGCCACCAGTGATCCTCTACAACCGGGAGGGGATACGCAGTATTTT.

The rearrangement links TRBV13 to TRBJ2-3; D gene uncertain. Trimming pared 1 base from V and 6 bases from J, leaving 5 bases between. This CDR3 region has 12 residues. Germline V gene data show CDR1 as PRHDT and CDR2 as FYEKMQ (reference sequence). For the CDR3, the DNA is TGTGCCAGCAGCTTAGTGGGGGATACGCAGTATTTT. It encodes CASSLVGDTQYF.

The rearrangement links TRBV6-5 to TRBJ1-2, with 9 positions matching TRBD1. J lost 8 bases, V lost 4 bases, and 11 bases had no gene match. CDR1 is MNHEY and CDR2 is SVGAGI in the germline V gene. This CDR3 has 15 residues. This CDR3 reads CASSSATGGYLGYTF. The CDR3, as DNA: TGTGCCAGCAGTTCCGCGACAGGGGGTTACTTGGGCTACACCTTC.

This chain uses TRBV4-3 with TRBJ1-6; D is unclear. V lost 2 bases to trimming and J lost 3 bases, with 20 bases between them. The V gene's germline CDR1 is LGHNA and CDR2 YSLEER. The CDR3 sequence is 19 residues long. The CDR3 DNA reads TGCGCCAGCAGCCAATCTCCTCCCTCTAGGGCCAACTATAATTCACCCCTCCACTTT. Translation: CASSQSPPSRANYNSPLHF.

This clone has just one count. CDR3 DNA: TGTGCCAGCTACTGGGGTGGGACGAACACTGAAGCTTTCTTT. The encoded protein is CASYWGGTNTEAFF. The V and J genes are TRBV5-6 and TRBJ1-1; maybe TRBD1 (5 bases). This CDR3 is built from 14 residues. The V and J ends lost 7 bases and 1 base respectively, with 14 bases between them. Germline CDR1 reads SGHDT; CDR2 reads YYEEEE.

The genes are TRBV5-1 and TRBJ2-7; 7 positions agree with TRBD1. The ends lost 3 bases at V and 0 bases at J; junction bases unmatched: 0. The CDR3 has 13 amino acids. Germline lookup yields CDR1 SGHRS and CDR2 YFSETQ. The CDR3 reads CASSSGGSYEQYF. The CDR3, as DNA: TGCGCCAGCAGCTCAGGGGGCTCCTACGAGCAGTACTTC. Supplemented by reference TRBV5-1 and TRBJ2-7, the full variable domain reads KAGVTQTPRYLIKTRGQQVTLSCSPISGHRSVSWYQQTPGQGLQFLFEYFSETQRNKGNFPGRFSGRQFSNSRSEMNVSTLELGDSALYLCASSSGGSYEQYFGPGTRLTVT.

This chain connects TRBV7-6 to TRBJ1-2; 10 bases agree with TRBD1. The CDR3 length is 17 residues. CDR1 is SGHVS, CDR2 FNYEAQ, per germline. J gave up 4 bases and V 8 bases, and 16 bases lay outside the gene matches. CDR3 sequence: CASSLGGGTGDVYGYTF. The DNA of the CDR3 is TGTGCCAGCTCCTTGGGTGGGGGGACAGGGGACGTCTATGGCTACACCTTC.

The V call is TRBV5-8, the J call TRBJ1-5; TRBD1 matches 8 bases. J lost 4 bases, V lost 4 bases, and 7 bases had no gene match. The germline V gene has CDR1 SGHTS and CDR2 YDEGEE. The CDR3 is 15 residues long. The CDR3 sequence: CASSRNRGENQPQHF. The DNA for the CDR3 is TGTGCCAGCAGCCGGAACAGGGGGGAAAATCAGCCCCAGCATTTT. The whole variable domain, filled in from reference TRBV5-8 and TRBJ1-5, reads EAGVTQSPTHLIKTRGQQATLRCSPISGHTSVYWYQQALGLGLQFLLWYDEGEERNRGNFPPRFSGRQFPNYSSELNVNALELEDSALYLCASSRNRGENQPQHFGDGTRLSIL.

This clone came up once. The chain combines TRBV7-2 with TRBJ2-4; TRBD1 aligns across 8 bases. The CDR3 runs to 16 residues. Per the germline V gene, CDR1 is SGHTA and CDR2 is FQGNSA. J gave up 3 bases and V 5 bases, and 9 bases lay outside the gene matches. In DNA form, the CDR3 reads TGTGCCAGCAGCCCCCGACAGGGGTGGGTCAAAAACATTCAGTACTTC. Amino acid sequence: CASSPRQGWVKNIQYF.

This clone is a singleton in its sample. The J gene is TRBJ1-4, the V gene TRBV7-8, with no clear D. Germline V gene lookup returns CDR1 SGHVS and CDR2 FQNEAQ. Trimming pared 0 bases from V and 2 bases from J, leaving 13 bases between. This CDR3 comprises 17 residues. The CDR3, as DNA: TGTGCCAGCAGCTTAGCAATCTTGGTCCTTACTAATGAAAAACTGTTTTTT. It encodes CASSLAILVLTNEKLFF.

This clone was seen once. The chain uses TRBV7-8 and TRBJ2-7, with 13 bases aligning to TRBD2. Germline loops: CDR1 SGHVS, CDR2 FQNEAQ. Losses at the gene ends were 4 bases for V and 6 bases for J; bases not matched to a gene: 21. The CDR3 is 20 residues long. The CDR3 DNA reads as TGTGCCAGCAGCTCGAATCGTCTACTAGCGGGGGGGCCCAATGCGGGCGAGCAGTACTTC. It yields the protein CASSSNRLLAGGPNAGEQYF.

This clone showed up just once. The chain uses TRBV29-1 and TRBJ2-7; D call uncertain. CDR1 and CDR2 from the germline V gene are SQVTM and ANQGSEA. V shed 4 bases and J shed 0 bases, with 7 bases lying between them. This CDR3 contains 12 residues. In DNA form, the CDR3 reads TGCAGCGTTGGTTCGGGCTCCTACGAGCAGTACTTC. Amino acids: CSVGSGSYEQYF.

This clone was detected once. This sequence joins TRBV6-5 and TRBJ2-5; 8 bases match TRBD1. The CDR3 is made up of 15 amino acids. The trim removed 2 bases at V and 4 bases at J, leaving 6 bases unmatched. Germline lookup yields CDR1 MNHEY and CDR2 SVGAGI. As DNA, the CDR3 is TGTGCCAGCAGTTACCAAACAGGGGGTGGAGAGACCCAGTACTTC. Its protein is CASSYQTGGGETQYF.

The chain employs TRBV7-6 and TRBJ1-4, with D hard to call. V was clipped by 4 bases and J by 4 bases, with 19 bases between them. CDR3 length: 17 amino acids. The germline gives CDR1 SGHVS, CDR2 FNYEAQ. CDR3 protein: CASSSRGLGIINEKLFF. In DNA, the CDR3 is TGTGCCAGCAGCTCCCGAGGGTTGGGTATCATTAATGAAAAACTGTTTTTT.

The J gene is TRBJ1-3, the V gene TRBV19; D remains unclear. The CDR3 spans 13 residues. Deletions cut 2 bases from V and 8 bases from J, with 10 bases between. Germline-derived CDR1 and CDR2 are LNHDA and SQIVND (reference sequence). As DNA, the CDR3 is TGTGCCAGTAGTATATGGCGGTGGGACACCATATATTTT. Translated: CASSIWRWDTIYF.

This chain uses TRBV9 with TRBJ1-3, with no clear D. V was cut by 0 bases and J by 0 bases, with 10 bases left in between. This CDR3 contains 16 residues. The germline V gene encodes CDR1 SGDLS and CDR2 YYNGEE. CDR3 bases: TGTGCCAGCAGCGTAGCCGCAGCCACCTCTGGAAACACCATATATTTT. Amino acids: CASSVAAATSGNTIYF.